One and the same sample provided the 20 T cell receptor beta chains below, sequenced in a study of Ad26.COV2.S vaccination and SARS-CoV-2 variants. Treatment given: around 19 received Ad26.COV2.S at low or high dose, single or two shots; several received placebo; per-sample allocation not given. It was on day 63 after the first vaccine or placebo injection that samples were taken. Sequencing used immunoSEQ multiplex PCR; TCRdb keeps in-frame clones, though not all of them. The table lists over 400,000 clones, 80% to 95% of them singletons. The sample in question was peripheral blood, obtained in a trial of Ad26.COV2.S vaccine versus placebo. The source of these receptors is a person between 18 and 65 years old who received the Ad26.COV2.S COVID-19 vaccine or a placebo.

The genes are TRBV6-2 or TRBV6-3 and TRBJ1-1, with no clear D. This CDR3 region has 11 residues. Looked up from germline, CDR1 is MNHEY and CDR2 is SVGEGT. V lost 2 bases, J lost 7 bases, and 5 bases lay in between. For the CDR3, the DNA is TGTGCCAGCAGTTACCCAGGTGAAGCTTTCTTT. Its translation: CASSYPGEAFF.

This clone was detected once. The chain employs TRBV5-6 and TRBJ2-1; TRBD1 agrees at 7 bases. The V segment lost 4 bases and the J segment 4 bases; nucleotides outside the gene matches: 5. The germline gives CDR1 SGHDT, CDR2 YYEEEE. The CDR3 loop spans 14 amino acids. CDR3 loop: CASSRDRVYNEQFF. In DNA form, the CDR3 reads TGTGCCAGCAGCCGGGACAGAGTTTACAATGAGCAGTTCTTC.

The V gene is TRBV6-5, the J gene TRBJ2-1; the match to TRBD2 covers 10 bases. Germline V lookup: CDR1 MNHEY, CDR2 SVGAGI. Losses at the gene ends were 6 bases for V and 4 bases for J; bases not matched to a gene: 3. CDR3 length: 14 residues. The chain's CDR3 is CASSERGGYNEQFF. The CDR3, as DNA: TGTGCCAGCAGCGAGCGGGGGGGGTACAATGAGCAGTTCTTC.

The V gene is TRBV7-9, the J gene TRBJ1-1; 8 bases align to TRBD1. J was trimmed by 5 bases and V by 5 bases; bases with no gene match: 7. In germline, CDR1 is SEHNR, CDR2 FQNEAQ (reference sequence). The CDR3 extends over 14 amino acids. Here the CDR3 reads CASSQTTGVTEAFF. The CDR3 nucleotides are TGTGCCAGCAGCCAGACGACAGGGGTAACTGAAGCTTTCTTT.

J is TRBJ2-1 and V is TRBV5-1, with a tentative D call TRBD2 (5 bases). Germline V gene sequence: CDR1 SGHRS, CDR2 YFSETQ. This CDR3 has 13 residues. The ends were cut back, 3 bases at V and 5 bases at J, with 9 bases in the middle. The CDR3 region has the DNA TGCGCCAGCAGCTCCAACGGGGACAATGAGCAGTTCTTC. It translates to CASSSNGDNEQFF.

The rearrangement links TRBV18 to TRBJ1-5; D not certain. The CDR3 loop spans 15 amino acids. V gave up 0 bases and J gave up 4 bases, with 10 bases separating them. CDR1 and CDR2 from the germline V gene are KGHSH and LQKENI. In nucleotides, the CDR3 is TGTGCCAGCTCACCACCGGGCGGACCTAATCAGCCCCAGCATTTT. Translating it yields CASSPPGGPNQPQHF.

The chain couples TRBV6-2 or TRBV6-3 to TRBJ2-5, with D possibly TRBD2 on 6 matching bases. The CDR3 covers 14 residues. Per the germline V gene, CDR1 is MNHEY and CDR2 is SVGEGT. V shed 5 bases and J shed 6 bases, with 16 bases lying between them. For the CDR3, the DNA is TGTGCCAGCAGTACGACTAGAAACGCTCAGACCCAGTACTTC. Translation gives CASSTTRNAQTQYF.

This clone was counted a few times. The CDR3 loop is CASSQDRSIYEQYF. In DNA, the CDR3 is TGCGCCAGCAGCCAAGATCGTAGCATCTACGAGCAGTACTTC. V gene TRBV4-3 combines with J gene TRBJ2-7; unclear D gene. Germline loops: CDR1 LGHNA, CDR2 YSLEER. Trimming left V 0 bases short and J 3 bases short, with 9 bases between. This CDR3 comprises 14 residues.

This clone was seen a single time. This chain links TRBV12-2 with TRBJ2-4; the table's D call of TRBD1 was not tested on the DNA. TRBV12-2 counts as a pseudogene. The CDR3 sequence is 15 residues long. The CDR3 nucleotides are TGTGCAAGTCGCCCAGGCGCAGGAGCCAAAAACATTCAGTACTTC. This codes for CASRPGAGAKNIQYF.

The V gene is TRBV28, the J gene TRBJ2-1; D is tentatively TRBD1 or TRBD2 (5 bases each). Trimming pared 6 bases from V and 6 bases from J, leaving 21 bases between. CDR3 size: 16 residues. Per germline, CDR1 MDHEN and CDR2 SYDVKM. The CDR3 nucleotides read TGTGCCAGCAGCCAGAGGGGACGATCGGGCCGCAATGAGCAGTTCTTC. This encodes CASSQRGRSGRNEQFF. The whole variable domain, remainder taken from reference TRBV28 and TRBJ2-1, is DVKVTQSSRYLVKRTGEKVFLECVQDMDHENMFWYRQDPGLGLRLIYFSYDVKMKEKGDIPEGYSVSREKKERFSLILESASTNQTSMYLCASSQRGRSGRNEQFFGPGTRLTVL.

The V call is TRBV30, the J call TRBJ2-3; tentatively, D is TRBD1 or TRBD2 (5 bases each). This CDR3 contains 18 residues. Germline V gene lookup returns CDR1 GTSNPN and CDR2 SVGIG (reference sequence). The V gene lost 3 bases and the J gene lost 2 bases, with 24 bases spanning the gap. CDR3 nucleotide sequence: TGTGCCTGGAGCGGGGATTCCGAGGGGCGGAAAAACACAGATACGCAGTATTTT. Amino acids: CAWSGDSEGRKNTDTQYF.

The chain is built from TRBV24-1 and TRBJ2-5; D is undetermined. Germline CDR1 is KGHDR and CDR2 is SFDVKD. The CDR3 runs 13 residues. V was clipped by 3 bases and J by 0 bases, with 4 bases between them. CDR3 sequence: CATSDPNQETQYF. CDR3 sequence (DNA): TGTGCCACCAGTGATCCCAACCAAGAGACCCAGTACTTC.

The V gene is TRBV30, the J gene TRBJ1-5; 7 nucleotides match TRBD1. CDR3 size: 14 residues. V shed 5 bases, J shed 1 base, and the junction held 5 bases outside the gene matches. Germline loops: CDR1 GTSNPN, CDR2 SVGIG (reference sequence). The CDR3 bases are TGTGCCTGGGCAACAGGGGTGAGCAATCAGCCCCAGCATTTT. It is translated as CAWATGVSNQPQHF.

Concerning this clone: In the same sample, other DNA sequences code for this CDR3. The V gene is TRBV6-2 or TRBV6-3, the J gene TRBJ1-5; 7 nucleotides line up with TRBD1. This CDR3 comprises 16 residues. Unmatched junction bases numbered 5, after V lost 2 bases and J lost 1 base. Germline V CDR1 and CDR2: MNHEY, SVGEGT. The CDR3 is CASSYPGGASNQPQHF. The DNA of the CDR3 is TGTGCCAGCAGTTACCCAGGGGGTGCGAGCAATCAGCCCCAGCATTTT.

The rearrangement uses TRBV28 and TRBJ1-1, with unresolved D. V dropped 5 bases and J dropped 6 bases, with 19 bases sitting between them. CDR1 is MDHEN and CDR2 is SYDVKM in the germline V gene. The CDR3 extends over 15 amino acids. The CDR3 coding sequence is TGTGCCAGCAGTCCTCTGGCTCCCATGACGGCTGAAGCTTTCTTT. Its protein product is CASSPLAPMTAEAFF.

The rearrangement links TRBV2 to TRBJ2-5; D unresolved. V lost 3 bases and J 3 bases, leaving 14 bases between the germline ends. Germline V gene data show CDR1 as SNHLY and CDR2 as FYNNEI. This CDR3 is built from 15 residues. For the CDR3, the DNA is TGTGCCAGCAGTGACCCCCCAGCCCCTAAAGAGACCCAGTACTTC. It yields the protein CASSDPPAPKETQYF. The full variable domain, rest sourced from reference TRBV2 and TRBJ2-5, is EPEVTQTPSHQVTQMGQEVILRCVPISNHLYFYWYRQILGQKVEFLVSFYNNEISEKSEIFDDQFSVERPDGSNFTLKIRSTKLEDSAMYFCASSDPPAPKETQYFGPGTRLLVL.

The table lists this clone with a count of one. This chain connects TRBV7-9 to TRBJ2-3, with D tentatively TRBD2 (5 bases). The V and J ends lost 5 bases and 0 bases respectively, with 12 bases between them. The CDR3 is 15 residues long. Looked up from germline, CDR1 is SEHNR and CDR2 is FQNEAQ (reference sequence). The CDR3 reads CASSLSVFSTDTQYF. The CDR3 region has the DNA TGTGCCAGCAGCCTTAGCGTGTTTAGCACAGATACGCAGTATTTT. The complete variable domain, with remaining parts taken from reference TRBV7-9 and TRBJ2-3, reads DTGVSQNPRHKITKRGQNVTFRCDPISEHNRLYWYRQTLGQGPEFLTYFQNEAQLEKSRLLSDRFSAERPKGSFSTLEIQRTEQGDSAMYLCASSLSVFSTDTQYFGPGTRLTVL.

The chain uses TRBV19 and TRBJ2-7, with D perhaps matching TRBD2 (7 bases). The CDR3 extends over 15 amino acids. The V gene's germline CDR1 is LNHDA and CDR2 SQIVND (reference sequence). Between the trimmed V and J ends, which lost 3 bases and 7 bases, there was a span of 19 bases. CDR3 in amino acids: CASSMSSGGQPEQYF. The CDR3 DNA follows: TGTGCCAGTAGTATGAGTTCGGGGGGCCAACCTGAGCAGTACTTC.

The gene calls are TRBV9 and TRBJ1-1; D possibly corresponds to TRBD1 (6 bases). Per germline, CDR1 SGDLS and CDR2 YYNGEE. The ends were cut back, 4 bases at V and 2 bases at J, with 15 bases in the middle. CDR3 length equals 15 residues. The CDR3, as DNA: TGTGCCAGCAGCAGACAGGTTCTACAAAACACTGAAGCTTTCTTT. It yields the protein CASSRQVLQNTEAFF.

The genes are TRBV7-2 and TRBJ2-1; D gene ambiguous. The ends were cut back, 2 bases at V and 3 bases at J, with 14 bases in the middle. Germline loops: CDR1 SGHTA, CDR2 FQGNSA. The CDR3 is 16 amino acids. The CDR3 nucleotides are TGTGCCAGCAGCTTAATGCCGCCGGCCATCTACAATGAGCAGTTCTTC. It specifies CASSLMPPAIYNEQFF.